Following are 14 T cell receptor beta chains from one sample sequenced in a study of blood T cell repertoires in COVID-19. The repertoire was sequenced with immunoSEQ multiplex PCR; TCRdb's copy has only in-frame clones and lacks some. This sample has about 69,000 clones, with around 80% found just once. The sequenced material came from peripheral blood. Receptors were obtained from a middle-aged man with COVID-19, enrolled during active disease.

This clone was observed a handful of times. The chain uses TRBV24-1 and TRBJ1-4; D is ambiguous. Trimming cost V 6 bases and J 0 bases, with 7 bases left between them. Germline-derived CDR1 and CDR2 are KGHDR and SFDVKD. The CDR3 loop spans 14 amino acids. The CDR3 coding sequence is TGTGCCACCAGTTTCAAAACAACTAATGAAAAACTGTTTTTT. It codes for CATSFKTTNEKLFF.

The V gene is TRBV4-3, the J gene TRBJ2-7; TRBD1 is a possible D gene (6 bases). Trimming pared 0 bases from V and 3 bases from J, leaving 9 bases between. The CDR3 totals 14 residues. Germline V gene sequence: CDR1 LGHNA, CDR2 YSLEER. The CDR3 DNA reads TGCGCCAGCAGCCAAGAGACAGGATACTACGAGCAGTACTTC. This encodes CASSQETGYYEQYF.

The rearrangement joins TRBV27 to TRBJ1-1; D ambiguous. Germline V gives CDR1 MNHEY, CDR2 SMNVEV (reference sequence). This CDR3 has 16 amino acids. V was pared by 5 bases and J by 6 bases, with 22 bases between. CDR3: CASSALGAGAMAEAFF. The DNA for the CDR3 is TGTGCCAGCAGTGCTTTGGGTGCGGGCGCTATGGCTGAAGCTTTCTTT.

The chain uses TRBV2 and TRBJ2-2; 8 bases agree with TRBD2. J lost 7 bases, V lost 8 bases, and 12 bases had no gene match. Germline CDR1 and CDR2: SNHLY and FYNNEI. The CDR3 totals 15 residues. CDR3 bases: TGTGCCAGCGGAGGACTAGCAGTTTCGGGCGGGGAGCTGTTTTTT. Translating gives CASGGLAVSGGELFF.

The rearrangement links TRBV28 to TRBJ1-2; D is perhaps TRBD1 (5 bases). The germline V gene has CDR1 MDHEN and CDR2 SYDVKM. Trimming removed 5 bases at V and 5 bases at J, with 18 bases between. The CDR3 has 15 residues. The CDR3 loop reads CASSPSSPSGYGYTF. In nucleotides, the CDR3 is TGTGCCAGCAGTCCGTCGTCCCCATCAGGGTATGGCTACACCTTC.

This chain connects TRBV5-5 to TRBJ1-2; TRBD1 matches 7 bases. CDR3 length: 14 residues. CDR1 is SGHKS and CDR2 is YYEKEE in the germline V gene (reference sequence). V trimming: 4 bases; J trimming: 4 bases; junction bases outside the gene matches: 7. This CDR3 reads CASSLGGGTYGYTF. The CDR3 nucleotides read TGTGCCAGCAGCCTGGGAGGGGGCACCTATGGCTACACCTTC.

As DNA, the CDR3 is TGTGCCAGCAGTTCCATGGGGGGAGGTGGTCGATACGAGCAGTACTTC. This codes for CASSSMGGGGRYEQYF. The rearrangement uses TRBV6-5 and TRBJ2-7; a weak D match, TRBD2 (6 bases). Germline V CDR1 and CDR2: MNHEY, SVGAGI. Trimming took off 4 bases at V and 4 bases at J, with 20 bases between the two ends. The CDR3 spans 16 residues.

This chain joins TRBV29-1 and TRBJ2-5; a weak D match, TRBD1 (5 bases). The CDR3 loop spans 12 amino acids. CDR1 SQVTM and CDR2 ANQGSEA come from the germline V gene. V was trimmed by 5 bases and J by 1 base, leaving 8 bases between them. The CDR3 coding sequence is TGCAGCGTTAGGACACCCCAAGAGACCCAGTACTTC. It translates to CSVRTPQETQYF.

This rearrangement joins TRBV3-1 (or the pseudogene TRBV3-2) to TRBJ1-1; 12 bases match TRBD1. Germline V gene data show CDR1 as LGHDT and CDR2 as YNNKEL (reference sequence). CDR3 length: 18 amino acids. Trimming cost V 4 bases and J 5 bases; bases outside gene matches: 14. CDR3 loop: CASSRTLGTGGARTEAFF. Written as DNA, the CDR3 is TGTGCCAGCAGCCGGACGCTCGGGACAGGGGGCGCGAGGACTGAAGCTTTCTTT.

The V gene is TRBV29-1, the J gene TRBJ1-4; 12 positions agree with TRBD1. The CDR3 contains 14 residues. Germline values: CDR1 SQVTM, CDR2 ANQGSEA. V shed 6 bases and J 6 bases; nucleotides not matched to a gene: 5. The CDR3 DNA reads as TGCAGCGTGAGGGACAGGGGGCGCGATGAAAAACTGTTTTTT. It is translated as CSVRDRGRDEKLFF.

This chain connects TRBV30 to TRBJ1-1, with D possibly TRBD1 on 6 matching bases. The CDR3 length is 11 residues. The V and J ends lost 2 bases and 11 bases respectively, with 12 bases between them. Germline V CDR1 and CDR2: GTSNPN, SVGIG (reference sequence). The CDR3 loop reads CAWSLGTYAFF. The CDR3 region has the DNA TGTGCCTGGAGTCTTGGGACATATGCTTTCTTT.

The CDR3 nucleotides read TGTGCCAGCAGTTCGAGACTGGCCTCCTACGAGCAGTACTTC. Translated: CASSSRLASYEQYF. This chain links TRBV28 with TRBJ2-7; D not resolved. CDR1 MDHEN and CDR2 SYDVKM come from the germline V gene. The CDR3 sequence is 14 residues long. Deletions cut 4 bases from V and 0 bases from J, with 10 bases between.

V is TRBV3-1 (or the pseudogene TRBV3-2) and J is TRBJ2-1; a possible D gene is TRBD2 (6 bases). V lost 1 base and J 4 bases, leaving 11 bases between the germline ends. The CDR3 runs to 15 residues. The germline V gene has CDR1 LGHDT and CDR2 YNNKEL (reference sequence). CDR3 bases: TGTGCCAGCAGCCAAGGGACGGGAGCTTACAATGAGCAGTTCTTC. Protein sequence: CASSQGTGAYNEQFF.

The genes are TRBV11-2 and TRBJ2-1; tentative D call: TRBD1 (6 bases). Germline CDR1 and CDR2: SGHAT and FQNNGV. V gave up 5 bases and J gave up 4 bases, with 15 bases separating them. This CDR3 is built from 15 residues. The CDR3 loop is CASSGPGQPYNEQFF. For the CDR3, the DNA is TGTGCCAGCAGCGGCCCGGGACAACCGTACAATGAGCAGTTCTTC.